This passage covers 5 T cell receptor beta chains from one sample sequenced in a study of T cell responses to AZD1222 COVID-19 vaccine. Sequencing used immunoSEQ multiplex PCR; TCRdb keeps in-frame clones, though not all of them. The sample contains 130,000 to 150,000 clones, 75% to 95% of which appear only once. The source material was peripheral blood, sampled on day 0 of MenACWY control vaccination. The receptors shown here come from an adult in good health.

The rearrangement joins TRBV19 to TRBJ1-5; D is perhaps TRBD1 (5 bases). Germline CDR1 and CDR2: LNHDA and SQIVND (reference sequence). Trimming stripped 3 bases from V and 6 bases from J, with 15 bases between. CDR3 size: 15 residues. The CDR3 sequence is CASSIGAGKGQPQHF. The CDR3 DNA reads TGTGCCAGTAGTATCGGGGCTGGGAAGGGTCAGCCCCAGCATTTT.

The chain couples TRBV3-1 (or the pseudogene TRBV3-2) to TRBJ1-2, with a possible D match to TRBD1 (5 bases). Germline-derived CDR1 and CDR2 are LGHDT and YNNKEL (reference sequence). Trimming left V 3 bases short and J 4 bases short, with 12 bases between. The CDR3 runs 14 residues. In DNA form, the CDR3 reads TGTGCCAGCAGCCACAGGGATATGATCTATGGCTACACCTTC. Translation: CASSHRDMIYGYTF.

The chain uses TRBV27 and TRBJ1-6; unclear D gene. Germline CDR1 is MNHEY and CDR2 is SMNVEV (reference sequence). This CDR3 comprises 13 residues. Between the trimmed V and J ends, which lost 0 bases and 11 bases, there was a span of 8 bases. CDR3 sequence (DNA): TGTGCCAGCAGTTTATCGATACGGACACCCCTCCACTTT. Amino acid sequence: CASSLSIRTPLHF.

J is TRBJ1-3 and V is TRBV3-1 (or the pseudogene TRBV3-2); no firm D call. Germline V gene sequence: CDR1 LGHDT, CDR2 YNNKEL (reference sequence). The CDR3 is made up of 16 amino acids. With 2 bases removed from V and 3 bases from J, the gap between germline ends came to 14 bases. The CDR3, as DNA: TGTGCCAGCAGCCAAAAGTCTCCGGGGAGTGGAAACACCATATATTTT. Its protein product is CASSQKSPGSGNTIYF.

The rearrangement uses TRBV7-2 and TRBJ2-4; D is undetermined. The germline CDR1 and CDR2 sequences are SGHTA and FQGNSA. V was clipped by 5 bases and J by 0 bases, with 20 bases between them. The CDR3 is 18 amino acids. This CDR3 reads CASSPDPVAALAKNIQYF. The CDR3 DNA follows: TGTGCCAGCAGCCCGGACCCCGTGGCAGCCCTAGCCAAAAACATTCAGTACTTC.